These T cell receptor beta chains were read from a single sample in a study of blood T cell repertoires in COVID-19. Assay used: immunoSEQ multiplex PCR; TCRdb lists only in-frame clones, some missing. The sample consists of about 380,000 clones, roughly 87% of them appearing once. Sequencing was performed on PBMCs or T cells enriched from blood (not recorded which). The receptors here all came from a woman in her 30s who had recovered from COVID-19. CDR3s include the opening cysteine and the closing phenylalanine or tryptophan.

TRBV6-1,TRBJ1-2,CASSERFYGYTF
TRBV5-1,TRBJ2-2,CASRFSVGQANTGELFF
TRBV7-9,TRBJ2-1,CASSQPTRQEQFF
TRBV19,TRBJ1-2,CASSFLGQLHGYTF
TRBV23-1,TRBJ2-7,CASSHTVRWEQYF
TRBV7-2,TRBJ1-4,CASSLVSVEANEKLFF
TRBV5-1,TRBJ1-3,CASSLTGGSPGNTIYF
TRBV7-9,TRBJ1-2,CASRSEPGGVYGYTF
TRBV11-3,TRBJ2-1,CASSSGRANEQFF
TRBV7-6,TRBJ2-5,CASSLRQGESETQYF
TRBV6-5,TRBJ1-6,CASSRRTGVNSPLHF
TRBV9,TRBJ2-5,CASSRWTAQETQYF
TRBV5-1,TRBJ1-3,CASSLEPGAGNTIYF
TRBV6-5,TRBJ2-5,CASRRLAGRQETQYF
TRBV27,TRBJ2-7,CASRPTPRDEQYF
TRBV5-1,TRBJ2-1,CASSLSGTSSNEQFF
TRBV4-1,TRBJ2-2,CASSQGSVGELFF
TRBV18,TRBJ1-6,CASSRSNSPLHF
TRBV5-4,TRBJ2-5,CASSSPGTTTKETQYF
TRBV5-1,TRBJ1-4,CASTPGGTNEKLFF
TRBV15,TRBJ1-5,CATSRSGSNQPQHF
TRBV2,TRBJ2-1,CASSTYNEQFF